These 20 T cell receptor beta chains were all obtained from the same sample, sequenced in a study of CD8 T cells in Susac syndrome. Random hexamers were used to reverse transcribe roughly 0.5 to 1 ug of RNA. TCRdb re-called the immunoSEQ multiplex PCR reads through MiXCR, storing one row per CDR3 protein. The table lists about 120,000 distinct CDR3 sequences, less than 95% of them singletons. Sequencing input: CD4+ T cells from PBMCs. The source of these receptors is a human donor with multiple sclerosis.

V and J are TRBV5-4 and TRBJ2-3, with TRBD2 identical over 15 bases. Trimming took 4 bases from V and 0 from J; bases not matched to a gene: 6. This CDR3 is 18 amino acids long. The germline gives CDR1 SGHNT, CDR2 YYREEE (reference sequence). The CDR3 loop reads CASSLGLAGGPSTDTQYF. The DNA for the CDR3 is TGTGCCAGCAGCCTTGGACTAGCGGGAGGGCCCAGCACAGATACGCAGTATTTT. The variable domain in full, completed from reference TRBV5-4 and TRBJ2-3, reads ETGVTQSPTHLIKTRGQQVTLRCSSQSGHNTVSWYQQALGQGPQFIFQYYREEENGRGNFPPRFSGLQFPNYSSELNVNALELDDSALYLCASSLGLAGGPSTDTQYFGPGTRLTVL.

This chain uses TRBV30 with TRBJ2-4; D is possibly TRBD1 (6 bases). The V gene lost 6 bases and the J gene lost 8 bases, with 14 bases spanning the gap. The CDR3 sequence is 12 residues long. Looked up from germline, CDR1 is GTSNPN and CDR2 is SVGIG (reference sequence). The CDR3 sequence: CACLLQGYIQYF. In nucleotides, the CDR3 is TGTGCCTGTTTGTTACAGGGATACATTCAGTACTTC.

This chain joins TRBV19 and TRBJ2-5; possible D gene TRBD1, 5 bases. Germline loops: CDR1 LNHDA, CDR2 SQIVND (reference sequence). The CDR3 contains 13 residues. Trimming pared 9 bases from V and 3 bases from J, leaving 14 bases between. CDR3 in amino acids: CASQGRQEETQYF. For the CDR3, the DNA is TGTGCCAGCCAGGGCAGGCAAGAAGAGACCCAGTACTTC.

The CDR3 nucleotides read TGTGCCAGCAGCCAAACACAGAGTTTGAACACTGAAGCTTTCTTT. Its translation: CASSQTQSLNTEAFF. This chain joins TRBV3-1 and TRBJ1-1; D unclear. From germline, CDR1 is LGHDT and CDR2 YNNKEL (reference sequence). V lost 2 bases and J 0 bases, leaving 10 bases between the germline ends. The CDR3 totals 15 residues.

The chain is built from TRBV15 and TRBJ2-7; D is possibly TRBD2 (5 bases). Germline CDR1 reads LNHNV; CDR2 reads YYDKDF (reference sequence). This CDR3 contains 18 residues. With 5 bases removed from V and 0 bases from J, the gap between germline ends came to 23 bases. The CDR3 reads CATSPFRTRTLGSYEQYF. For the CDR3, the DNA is TGTGCCACCAGCCCGTTTCGTACTAGGACTTTGGGCTCCTACGAGCAGTACTTC.

The CDR3 DNA reads as TGCAGTGCGGATCTTAGCGGGAGGGCCGGAGATACGCAGTATTTT. It encodes CSADLSGRAGDTQYF. The chain is built from TRBV20-1 and TRBJ2-3; 11 bases fit TRBD2. The ends lost 6 bases at V and 5 bases at J; junction bases unmatched: 10. Germline CDR1 DFQATT, CDR2 SNEGSKA (reference sequence). The CDR3 length is 15 residues.

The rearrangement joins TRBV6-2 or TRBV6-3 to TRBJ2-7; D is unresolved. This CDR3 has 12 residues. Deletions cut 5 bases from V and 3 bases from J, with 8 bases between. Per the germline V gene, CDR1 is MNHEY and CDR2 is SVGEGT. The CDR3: CASSPQNYEQYF. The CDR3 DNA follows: TGTGCCAGCAGTCCACAGAACTACGAGCAGTACTTC.

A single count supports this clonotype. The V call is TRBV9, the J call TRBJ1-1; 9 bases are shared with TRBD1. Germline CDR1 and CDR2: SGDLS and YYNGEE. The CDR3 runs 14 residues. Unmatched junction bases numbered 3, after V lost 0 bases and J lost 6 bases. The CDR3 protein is CASSVVGQGSEAFF. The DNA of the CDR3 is TGTGCCAGCAGCGTAGTGGGACAGGGATCTGAAGCTTTCTTT.

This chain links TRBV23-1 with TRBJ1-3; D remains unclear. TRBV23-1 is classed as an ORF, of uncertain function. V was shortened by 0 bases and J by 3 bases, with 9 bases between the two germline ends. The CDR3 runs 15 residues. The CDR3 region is CASSQSHRVGNTIYF. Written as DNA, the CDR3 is TGCGCCAGCAGTCAATCCCACAGAGTTGGAAACACCATATATTTT.

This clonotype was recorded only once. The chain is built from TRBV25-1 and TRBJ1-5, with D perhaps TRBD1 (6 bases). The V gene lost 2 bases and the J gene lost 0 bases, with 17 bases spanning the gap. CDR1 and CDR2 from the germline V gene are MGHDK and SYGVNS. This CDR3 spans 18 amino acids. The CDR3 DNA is TGTGCCAGCAGTGAAAGAAGGGGGAGTCCCTATAGCAATCAGCCCCAGCATTTT. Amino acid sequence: CASSERRGSPYSNQPQHF.

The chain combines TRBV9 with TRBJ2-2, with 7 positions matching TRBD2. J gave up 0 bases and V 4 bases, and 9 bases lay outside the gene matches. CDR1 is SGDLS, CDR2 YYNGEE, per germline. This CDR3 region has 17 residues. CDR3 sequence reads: CASSTFSGTTNTGELFF. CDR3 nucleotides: TGTGCCAGCAGCACTTTCTCCGGGACTACGAACACCGGGGAGCTGTTTTTT.

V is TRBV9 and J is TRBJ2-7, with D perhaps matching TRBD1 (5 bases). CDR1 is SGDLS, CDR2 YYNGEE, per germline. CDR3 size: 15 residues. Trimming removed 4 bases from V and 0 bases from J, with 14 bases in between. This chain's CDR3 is CASSFRAGRSYEQYF. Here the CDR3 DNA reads TGTGCCAGCAGCTTCCGGGCAGGGCGCTCCTACGAGCAGTACTTC. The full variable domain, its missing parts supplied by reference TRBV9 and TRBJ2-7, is DSGVTQTPKHLITATGQRVTLRCSPRSGDLSVYWYQQSLDQGLQFLIQYYNGEERAKGNILERFSAQQFPDLHSELNLSSLELGDSALYFCASSFRAGRSYEQYFGPGTRLTVT.

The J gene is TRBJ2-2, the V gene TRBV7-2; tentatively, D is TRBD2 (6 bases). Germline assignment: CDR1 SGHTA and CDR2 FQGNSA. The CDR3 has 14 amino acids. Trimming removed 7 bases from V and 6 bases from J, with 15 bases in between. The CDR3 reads CASKQRRDAGELFF. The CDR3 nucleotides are TGTGCCAGCAAGCAAAGGAGGGACGCCGGGGAGCTGTTTTTT.

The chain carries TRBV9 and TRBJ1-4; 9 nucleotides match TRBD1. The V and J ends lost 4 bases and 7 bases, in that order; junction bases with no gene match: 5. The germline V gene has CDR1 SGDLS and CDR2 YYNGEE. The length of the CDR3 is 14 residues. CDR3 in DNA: TGTGCCAGCAGCCTCGGGACAGGGAGTGAAAAACTGTTTTTT. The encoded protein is CASSLGTGSEKLFF.

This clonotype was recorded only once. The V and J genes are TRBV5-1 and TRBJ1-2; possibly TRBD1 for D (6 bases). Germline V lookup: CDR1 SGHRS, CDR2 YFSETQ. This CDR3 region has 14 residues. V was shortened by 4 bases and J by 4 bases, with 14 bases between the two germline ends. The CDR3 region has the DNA TGCGCCAGCAGCCTGCTCGGGGGCGGCTATGGCTACACCTTC. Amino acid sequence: CASSLLGGGYGYTF.

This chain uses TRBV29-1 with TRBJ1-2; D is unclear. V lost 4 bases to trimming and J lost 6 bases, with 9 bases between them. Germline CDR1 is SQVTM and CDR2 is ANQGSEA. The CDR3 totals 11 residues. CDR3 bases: TGCAGCGTTGCAGGTGGAAATGGCTACACCTTC. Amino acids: CSVAGGNGYTF. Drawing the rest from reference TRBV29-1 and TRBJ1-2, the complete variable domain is SAVISQKPSRDICQRGTSLTIQCQVDSQVTMMFWYRQQPGQSLTLIATANQGSEATYESGFVIDKFPISRPNLTFSTLTVSNMSPEDSSIYLCSVAGGNGYTFGSGTRLTVV.

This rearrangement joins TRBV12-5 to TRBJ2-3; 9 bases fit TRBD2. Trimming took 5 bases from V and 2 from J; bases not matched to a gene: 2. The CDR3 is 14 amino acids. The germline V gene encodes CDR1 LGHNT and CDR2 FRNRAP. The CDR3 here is CASGLAGTTDTQYF. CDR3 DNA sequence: TGTGCTAGTGGTCTAGCGGGGACCACAGATACGCAGTATTTT.

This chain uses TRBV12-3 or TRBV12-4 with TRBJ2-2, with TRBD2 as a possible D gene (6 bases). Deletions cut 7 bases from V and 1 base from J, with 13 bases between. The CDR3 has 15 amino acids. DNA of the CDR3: TGTGCCAGCACGTCGGGGCGGGGGAACACCGGGGAGCTGTTTTTT. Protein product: CASTSGRGNTGELFF.

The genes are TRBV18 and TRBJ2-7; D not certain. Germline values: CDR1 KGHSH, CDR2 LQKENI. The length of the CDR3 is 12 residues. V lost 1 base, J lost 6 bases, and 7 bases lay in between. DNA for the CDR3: TGTGCCAGCTCACCACGGGAACTCGAGCAGTACTTC. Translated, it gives CASSPRELEQYF.

CDR3 loop: CASSQDRASGNTQYF. In nucleotides, the CDR3 is TGTGCCAGCAGCCAAGATCGGGCTAGCGGCAATACGCAGTATTTT. V is TRBV4-2 and J is TRBJ2-3; TRBD2 matches at 7 bases. The CDR3 spans 15 residues. Germline CDR1 reads LGHNA; CDR2 reads YNFKEQ. The ends lost 0 bases at V and 7 bases at J; junction bases unmatched: 7.